This entry features one TCR beta chain sequence. Its specificity is unknown. CDR3 length equals 14 residues. V shed 3 bases and J 5 bases; nucleotides not matched to a gene: 4. Per germline, CDR1 LNHDA and CDR2 SQIVND (reference sequence). These data come from a study of T cell responses to AZD1222 COVID-19 vaccine. Here immunoSEQ multiplex PCR was the method, and the copy in TCRdb shows in-frame clones only, minus some. Of 90,000 to 150,000 clones listed, approximately 84% are singletons. Study-wide results and limits: The span of vaccine-associated CD4 TCRs extended across spike, with dominance at 160-218 and 743-854. The sample set comprised mostly white British donors with more females, and clonal diversity was possibly underestimated. Baseline serostatus was positive in only six AZD1222 recipients.

This sequence originates from an adult in good health. V is TRBV19 and J is TRBJ2-3, with 8 bases that match TRBD1. Sequencing used peripheral blood, obtained on day 0 of AZD1222 vaccination. The CDR3: CASSIQGARDTQYF. The CDR3 DNA follows: TGTGCCAGTAGTATCCAGGGGGCGCGAGATACGCAGTATTTT.